This entry lists 10 T cell receptor beta chains sequenced from one sample in a study of T cells after yellow fever vaccination. In TCRdb, the 5' RACE reads were re-called with MiXCR into one record per CDR3 protein. There are approximately 300,000 distinct CDR3 sequences in the sample; roughly a tenth occur only once, and approximately 3% lies in the top ten. The sample consisted of CD4+ T cells sorted from PBMCs, taken 45 days after the yellow fever booster vaccination. These receptors came from a man in his late teens or twenties who received the YFV17D yellow fever vaccine.

The chain joins TRBV6-1 to TRBJ1-1; 8 bases map to TRBD1. CDR1 and CDR2 from the germline V gene are MNHNS and SASEGT. The junction had 7 bases not matched to a gene; V was cut back by 6 bases and J by 1 base. The length of the CDR3 is 15 residues. CDR3: CASRRITGGNTEAFF. The CDR3 nucleotides read TGTGCCAGCAGAAGAATTACAGGGGGGAACACTGAAGCTTTCTTT.

This clonotype has just a few counts. The V call is TRBV6-5, the J call TRBJ1-3; TRBD1 matches at 7 bases. This CDR3 comprises 14 residues. Germline V gene data show CDR1 as MNHEY and CDR2 as SVGAGI. J gave up 4 bases and V 6 bases, and 6 bases lay outside the gene matches. The CDR3 bases are TGTGCCAGCAGATCAGGGGGGGAAGGAAACACCATATATTTT. Its protein product is CASRSGGEGNTIYF.

This clonotype was seen a handful of times. The chain is built from TRBV9 and TRBJ2-7; the D gene is possibly TRBD1 (5 bases). Germline CDR1 SGDLS, CDR2 YYNGEE. The CDR3 covers 13 residues. Trimming pared 0 bases from V and 3 bases from J, leaving 7 bases between. DNA of the CDR3: TGTGCCAGCAGCGTAGGACAGAACTACGAGCAGTACTTC. The encoded protein is CASSVGQNYEQYF. The full variable domain, rest sourced from reference TRBV9 and TRBJ2-7, is DSGVTQTPKHLITATGQRVTLRCSPRSGDLSVYWYQQSLDQGLQFLIQYYNGEERAKGNILERFSAQQFPDLHSELNLSSLELGDSALYFCASSVGQNYEQYFGPGTRLTVT.

This clonotype was seen more than once but under ten times. The rearrangement links TRBV20-1 to TRBJ1-5; tentatively, D is TRBD1 (6 bases). CDR3 length: 12 amino acids. Germline values: CDR1 DFQATT, CDR2 SNEGSKA (reference sequence). Trimming took off 5 bases at V and 5 bases at J, with 10 bases between the two ends. CDR3 sequence reads: CSALDSYQPQHF. CDR3 nucleotide sequence: TGCAGTGCTCTGGACAGCTATCAGCCCCAGCATTTT.

The chain carries TRBV12-3 or TRBV12-4 and TRBJ2-3, with 7 bases that match TRBD2. The J segment lost 4 bases and the V segment lost 4 bases, leaving 2 bases of the junction unmatched. The CDR3 extends over 13 amino acids. DNA for the CDR3: TGTGCCAGCAGTTATCGGGGGGCAGATACGCAGTATTTT. It specifies CASSYRGADTQYF.

This clonotype was recorded a few times. This chain links TRBV4-1 with TRBJ2-7; weak D call: TRBD1 (5 bases). The CDR3 runs 16 residues. Trimming took off 5 bases at V and 2 bases at J, with 19 bases between the two ends. Germline loops: CDR1 MGHRA, CDR2 YSYEKL. CDR3 DNA sequence: TGCGCCAGCAGCTCGCGGACAAGAGCCCTAACCTACGAGCAGTACTTC. It encodes CASSSRTRALTYEQYF.

V gene TRBV9 combines with J gene TRBJ2-3; 8 nucleotides agree with TRBD1. V lost 4 bases to trimming and J lost 10 bases; unmatched junction nucleotides: 2. The CDR3 consists of 11 residues. CDR1 and CDR2 from the germline V gene are SGDLS and YYNGEE. CDR3 sequence (DNA): TGTGCCAGCAGCCAGGGGGCCGCGCAGTATTTT. Translating gives CASSQGAAQYF.

This clonotype was observed a few times. The chain combines TRBV12-3 or TRBV12-4 with TRBJ1-1, with D possibly TRBD1 on 5 matching bases. The CDR3 has 15 amino acids. Trimming removed 5 bases at V and 3 bases at J, with 16 bases between. The CDR3 DNA reads as TGTGCCAGCAGTCTCGGGACCCCTAGGGACACTGAAGCTTTCTTT. Its protein is CASSLGTPRDTEAFF.

The chain employs TRBV11-2 and TRBJ2-7; D call uncertain. The germline V and J ends were trimmed by 4 bases and 3 bases, with 13 bases remaining between them. CDR3 length equals 14 residues. Germline assignment: CDR1 SGHAT and CDR2 FQNNGV. The CDR3 DNA is TGTGCCAGCAGCTCAGCGAGAGGCTTCTACGAGCAGTACGTC. As protein: CASSSARGFYEQYV.

This clonotype was found a few times. The chain recombines TRBV4-1 with TRBJ1-4, with unresolved D. From germline, CDR1 is MGHRA and CDR2 YSYEKL. The V end lost 4 bases, the J end lost 7 bases, and 13 bases lay between the germline ends. The CDR3 sequence is 14 residues long. The CDR3 sequence is CASSLIYGIEKLFF. The DNA of the CDR3 is TGCGCCAGCAGCCTGATTTATGGGATTGAAAAACTGTTTTTT.